The 13 T cell receptor beta chains listed next were all sequenced from one sample in a study of cytomegalovirus exposure and HLA in healthy donors. This PCR relied on a set of 60 Vbeta primers and 13 Jbeta primers. TCRdb's copy holds only in-frame clones and misses some; the assay was immunoSEQ multiplex PCR. The sample shows about 130,000 clones, 70% to 85% of them seen only once. The specimen sequenced was PBMCs. Source of these receptors: a man aged 35 to 55 in good health and CMV-seropositive.

This chain uses TRBV5-4 with TRBJ2-7, with D possibly TRBD1 on 6 matching bases. Germline V gene data show CDR1 as SGHNT and CDR2 as YYREEE (reference sequence). The CDR3 is 13 amino acids. V shed 7 bases and J shed 1 base, with 12 bases lying between them. The CDR3 nucleotides read TGTGCCAGCGGGAGACAGGAGTCCTACGAGCAGTACTTC. Amino acids: CASGRQESYEQYF.

This clone has only a few counts. V usage is TRBV28 and J usage is TRBJ2-2; 10 bases align to TRBD2. The V segment lost 8 bases and the J segment 6 bases; nucleotides outside the gene matches: 9. Germline CDR1 is MDHEN and CDR2 is SYDVKM. This CDR3 has 15 amino acids. The chain's CDR3 is CASGVAGGYAGELFF. The DNA of the CDR3 is TGTGCCAGCGGGGTAGCGGGAGGATATGCCGGGGAGCTGTTTTTT. Based on the CDR3 plus reference TRBV28 and TRBJ2-2, the full variable domain is DVKVTQSSRYLVKRTGEKVFLECVQDMDHENMFWYRQDPGLGLRLIYFSYDVKMKEKGDIPEGYSVSREKKERFSLILESASTNQTSMYLCASGVAGGYAGELFFGEGSRLTVL.

The J gene is TRBJ2-7, the V gene TRBV27, with D possibly being TRBD2 (7 bases). Between the trimmed V and J ends, which lost 5 bases and 3 bases, there was a span of 11 bases. This CDR3 region has 13 residues. Germline CDR1 is MNHEY and CDR2 is SMNVEV (reference sequence). Here the CDR3 DNA reads TGTGCCAGCAGTAGCGGGACACACTACGAGCAGTACTTC. Translation: CASSSGTHYEQYF.

The chain has TRBV7-8 and TRBJ2-3, with 9 nucleotides matching TRBD1. The V gene end was trimmed by 5 bases and the J gene end by 3 bases; junction bases not matched to a gene: 6. In germline, CDR1 is SGHVS, CDR2 FQNEAQ. This CDR3 is 15 amino acids long. This chain's CDR3 is CASSRDREITDTQYF. CDR3 coding DNA: TGTGCCAGCAGCCGGGACAGGGAGATTACAGATACGCAGTATTTT.

This sequence joins TRBV11-2 and TRBJ1-2, with 8 bases matching TRBD1. V was pared by 6 bases and J by 8 bases, with 5 bases of the junction left unmatched. Germline V CDR1 and CDR2: SGHAT, FQNNGV. The CDR3 has 12 residues. CDR3 bases: TGTGCCAGCAGGGACAGGGCGTTAGGCTACACCTTC. As protein: CASRDRALGYTF. The entire variable domain, with the rest obtained from reference TRBV11-2 and TRBJ1-2, is as follows: EAGVAQSPRYKIIEKRQSVAFWCNPISGHATLYWYQQILGQGPKLLIQFQNNGVVDDSQLPKDRFSAERLKGVDSTLKIQPAKLEDSAVYLCASRDRALGYTFGSGTRLTVV.

V and J are TRBV10-3 and TRBJ2-2; D is ambiguous. Trimming took off 7 bases at V and 7 bases at J, with 16 bases between the two ends. CDR3 length: 14 amino acids. Germline assignment: CDR1 ENHRY and CDR2 SYGVKD. CDR3 sequence (DNA): TGTGCCATCAATCCGACCGAGCGAAACGGGGAGCTGTTTTTT. It codes for CAINPTERNGELFF.

A word on this clone: The sample contains more than one DNA sequence encoding this CDR3. Written as DNA, the CDR3 is TGTGCCAGCAGCGCACGACAGGGGGAAGGTGAAAAACTGTTTTTT. Translating it yields CASSARQGEGEKLFF. This chain uses TRBV9 with TRBJ1-4, with 9 bases matching TRBD1. From germline, CDR1 is SGDLS and CDR2 YYNGEE. Trimming took 3 bases from V and 7 from J; bases not matched to a gene: 7. This CDR3 is built from 15 residues.

Concerning this clone itself: Germline and junction disagree at one end, which may indicate a read error. The chain links TRBV7-8 to TRBJ1-1; 8 bases map to TRBD1. CDR1 is SGHVS, CDR2 FQNEAQ, per germline. There are 13 residues in the CDR3. CDR3 loop: CASSPITIRDRIF. Written as DNA, the CDR3 is TGTGCCAGCAGCCCGATCACTATCCGGGACAGGATCTTT.

The chain links TRBV30 to TRBJ1-5; 10 bases fit TRBD1. CDR1 and CDR2 from the germline V gene are GTSNPN and SVGIG (reference sequence). CDR3 length equals 14 residues. V was pared by 4 bases and J by 4 bases, with 4 bases of the junction left unmatched. CDR3 sequence reads: CAWNMGQGNQPQHF. The DNA of the CDR3 is TGTGCCTGGAACATGGGACAGGGGAATCAGCCCCAGCATTTT.

The genes are TRBV2 and TRBJ1-1; tentatively, D is TRBD1 (6 bases). V was cut by 4 bases and J by 0 bases, with 12 bases left in between. CDR1 and CDR2 (germline): SNHLY, FYNNEI. The CDR3 is 15 residues long. The chain's CDR3 is CASSAQGQMNTEAFF. The CDR3 nucleotides are TGTGCCAGCAGTGCCCAGGGGCAGATGAACACTGAAGCTTTCTTT.

The chain has TRBV19 and TRBJ2-1; 9 nucleotides line up with TRBD2. Trimming cost V 6 bases and J 5 bases; bases outside gene matches: 11. Germline CDR1 and CDR2: LNHDA and SQIVND (reference sequence). This CDR3 is 16 amino acids long. CDR3 loop: CASSQRPRTSDNEQFF. CDR3 bases: TGTGCCAGTAGCCAAAGGCCGCGGACTAGCGACAATGAGCAGTTCTTC.

The V gene is TRBV7-9, the J gene TRBJ2-1; TRBD1 matches at 8 bases. This CDR3 contains 16 residues. After removal of 6 bases from V and 2 bases from J, the junction contained 9 bases not matched to a gene. CDR1 is SEHNR, CDR2 FQNEAQ, per germline (reference sequence). DNA for the CDR3: TGTGCCAGCAGTTTGCAGGGGGCGGGCGCCTACAATGAGCAGTTCTTC. Amino acids: CASSLQGAGAYNEQFF.

The chain employs TRBV6-6 and TRBJ1-4; D uncertain. The CDR3 contains 15 residues. CDR1 MNHNY and CDR2 SVGAGI come from the germline V gene (reference sequence). Trimming shortened V by 6 bases and J by 4 bases, and 15 bases separated the two germline ends. In DNA form, the CDR3 reads TGTGCCAGCAGGCGGGAGCGGCAGGTTAATGAAAAACTGTTTTTT. Residues: CASRRERQVNEKLFF.